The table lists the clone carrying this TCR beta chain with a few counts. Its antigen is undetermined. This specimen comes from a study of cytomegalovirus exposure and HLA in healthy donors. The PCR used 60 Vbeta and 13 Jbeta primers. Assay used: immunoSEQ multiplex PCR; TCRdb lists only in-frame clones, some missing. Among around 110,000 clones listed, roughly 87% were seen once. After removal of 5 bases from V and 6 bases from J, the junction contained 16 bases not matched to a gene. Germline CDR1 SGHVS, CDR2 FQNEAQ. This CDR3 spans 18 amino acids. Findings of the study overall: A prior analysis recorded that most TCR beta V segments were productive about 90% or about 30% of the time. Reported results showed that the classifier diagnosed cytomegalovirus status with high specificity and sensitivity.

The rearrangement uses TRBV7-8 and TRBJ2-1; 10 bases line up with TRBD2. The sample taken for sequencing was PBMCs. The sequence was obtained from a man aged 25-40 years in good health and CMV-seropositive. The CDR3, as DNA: TGTGCCAGCAGCCCACCATTGCGAATAGCGGGAGGAATCAATGAGCAGTTCTTC. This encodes CASSPPLRIAGGINEQFF.